This passage covers 5 T cell receptor beta chains from one sample sequenced in a study of cytomegalovirus exposure and HLA in healthy donors. PCR was performed using 60 Vbeta and 13 Jbeta primers. This table comes from immunoSEQ multiplex PCR, and its TCRdb copy is limited to in-frame clones, with some not included. The table has 95,000 to 150,000 clones, roughly 9% seen once; the top ten hold about 6%. The sample comprised PBMCs. These receptors originate from a woman aged 35 to 49 in good health and CMV-seropositive.

V and J are TRBV6-1 and TRBJ1-1, with D possibly TRBD1 on 6 matching bases. The CDR3 covers 17 residues. Trimming stripped 2 bases from V and 1 base from J, with 17 bases between. The germline CDR1 and CDR2 sequences are MNHNS and SASEGT. DNA of the CDR3: TGTGCCAGCAGTGAAAGGGGGTTTAGGGGCCGGAACACTGAAGCTTTCTTT. This encodes CASSERGFRGRNTEAFF.

This clone was observed a handful of times. The CDR3 nucleotides are TGCGCCAGCAGCCGCCTAGGGGCAGGGATTCCCTACGAGCAGTACTTC. This sequence encodes CASSRLGAGIPYEQYF. V and J are TRBV4-1 and TRBJ2-7, with D possibly TRBD1 on 5 matching bases. Per the germline V gene, CDR1 is MGHRA and CDR2 is YSYEKL. V lost 4 bases and J 2 bases, leaving 18 bases between the germline ends. CDR3 length equals 16 residues.

This clone has a count of ten or more. This chain links TRBV7-8 with TRBJ1-2; D unresolved. The CDR3 is 13 amino acids. The V and J ends lost 2 bases and 2 bases respectively, with 6 bases between them. Germline V gives CDR1 SGHVS, CDR2 FQNEAQ. The CDR3 reads CASSLSQNYGYTF. Here the CDR3 DNA reads TGTGCCAGCAGCTTAAGTCAGAACTATGGCTACACCTTC.

A few counts support this clone. The V gene is TRBV5-1, the J gene TRBJ1-6, with D unclear. V was trimmed by 0 bases and J by 2 bases, leaving 3 bases between them. The germline V gene has CDR1 SGHRS and CDR2 YFSETQ. CDR3 size: 14 residues. CDR3 residues: CASSLVTYNSPLHF. Here the CDR3 DNA reads TGCGCCAGCAGCTTGGTAACCTATAATTCACCCCTCCACTTT.

There are a few counts of this clone. The chain has TRBV6-1 and TRBJ2-7; 7 nucleotides align to TRBD1. The CDR3 sequence is 15 residues long. The V and J ends lost 7 bases and 6 bases, in that order; junction bases with no gene match: 15. The germline CDR1 and CDR2 sequences are MNHNS and SASEGT. CDR3 nucleotide sequence: TGTGCCAGCATTACGAGGGGGCGAGGGGAAGTCGAGCAGTACTTC. Residues: CASITRGRGEVEQYF.